What follows is one TCR beta chain and its context. Its cognate antigen is unknown. All participating donors were Caucasian adults from Nashville, Tennessee. This sample was included in a study of shared clonotypes between healthy human individuals. Overall study results and limits: Non-shared clonotypes showed lower generation probabilities than clonotypes common to all four donors. About 5% of naive CD4 clonotypes were common to a few donors. Sequencing depth was predicted to influence how clonotypes are shared among donors.

The assay was immunoSEQ multiplex PCR, and TCRdb's table has in-frame clones only and misses some. The table records roughly 1,500,000 clones, approximately 98.5% of them present only once. CDR3 length: 13 residues. Germline assignment: CDR1 KGHSH and CDR2 LQKENI. With V trimmed by 5 bases and J by 2 bases, 2 bases remained unmatched. The gene calls are TRBV18 and TRBJ2-7; 8 bases map to TRBD2. Sequenced input: naive CD4+ T cells sorted from blood. As for subset: CD45RA+ positively selected. The TCR comes from a man aged 25 to 40 in good health. CDR3 in DNA: TGTGCCAGCTCAAAGCGGGAGCCCTACGAGCAGTACTTC. Amino acid sequence: CASSKREPYEQYF.